This T cell receptor (beta chain) was documented in a study of CD8 T cells in Susac syndrome. 0.5 to 1 ug RNA was reverse transcribed with random hexamers. TCRdb re-called the immunoSEQ multiplex PCR reads through MiXCR, storing one row per CDR3 protein. There are under 110,000 distinct CDR3 sequences in the sample; less than 95% occur only once, and 0.4% to 0.5% lies in the top ten. Trimming removed 5 bases from V and 6 bases from J, with 11 bases in between. Germline V gives CDR1 SEHNR, CDR2 FQNEAQ (reference sequence). The CDR3 runs 12 residues. With respect to this clonotype: Its antigen is unidentified.

Study findings and constraints: TCR sequencing and HLA analysis covered a relatively small number of individuals.

This TCR came from a human donor with Susac syndrome. The genes are TRBV7-9 and TRBJ2-7; either TRBD1 or TRBD2 may supply D (5 bases each). The specimen sequenced was CD8+ T cells from PBMCs. The DNA for the CDR3 is TGTGCCAGCAGCCGGGAAGGGGTCGAGCAGTACTTC. This translates into CASSREGVEQYF.